These 20 T cell receptor beta chains originate from one sample sequenced in a study of cytomegalovirus exposure and HLA in healthy donors. The assay was immunoSEQ multiplex PCR, and TCRdb's table has in-frame clones only and misses some. In the table there are tens of thousands of clones, less than 95% of which are singletons. Sequenced input: PBMCs. The receptors shown here come from a woman between 18 and 30 years old in good health and CMV-seropositive.

The chain has TRBV18 and TRBJ1-1; 7 nucleotides agree with TRBD1. V was pared by 2 bases and J by 5 bases, with 8 bases of the junction left unmatched. This CDR3 spans 15 amino acids. In germline, CDR1 is KGHSH, CDR2 LQKENI. The CDR3 here is CASSPIPTGETEAFF. The CDR3 DNA follows: TGTGCCAGCTCACCAATTCCAACAGGGGAGACTGAAGCTTTCTTT.

This rearrangement joins TRBV18 to TRBJ1-1, with a possible D match to TRBD1 (5 bases). This CDR3 has 13 residues. Per germline, CDR1 KGHSH and CDR2 LQKENI. Trimming took off 4 bases at V and 8 bases at J, with 14 bases between the two ends. CDR3 amino acids: CASSRGEGVEAFF. DNA of the CDR3: TGTGCCAGCTCACGAGGAGAAGGGGTCGAAGCTTTCTTT.

The chain uses TRBV5-6 and TRBJ2-7; D ambiguous. This CDR3 contains 13 residues. Germline lookup yields CDR1 SGHDT and CDR2 YYEEEE. Between the trimmed V and J ends, which lost 4 bases and 2 bases, there was a span of 10 bases. The DNA for the CDR3 is TGTGCCAGCAGCGCCGGTGACACCTACGAGCAGTACTTC. This translates into CASSAGDTYEQYF.

The V and J genes are TRBV7-9 and TRBJ2-7, with TRBD1 matching 7 bases. The V and J ends lost 4 bases and 3 bases, in that order; junction bases with no gene match: 3. This CDR3 is built from 13 residues. Germline CDR1 reads SEHNR; CDR2 reads FQNEAQ (reference sequence). The CDR3 coding sequence is TGTGCCAGCAGCTCCGGGACAGACTACGAGCAGTACTTC. Amino acids: CASSSGTDYEQYF.

V is TRBV15 and J is TRBJ1-2, with D perhaps matching TRBD1 (5 bases). Trimming shortened V by 0 bases and J by 5 bases, and 19 bases separated the two germline ends. The CDR3 spans 17 residues. From germline, CDR1 is LNHNV and CDR2 YYDKDF (reference sequence). The CDR3 here is CATSRDHKVDSTYGYTF. Here the CDR3 DNA reads TGTGCCACCAGCAGAGATCATAAGGTCGACAGTACTTATGGCTACACCTTC.

Only one count was recorded for this clone. V usage is TRBV7-6 and J usage is TRBJ2-1, with D hard to call. The length of the CDR3 is 13 residues. The V end was cut by 5 bases, the J end by 6 bases, with 11 bases between. Looked up from germline, CDR1 is SGHVS and CDR2 is FNYEAQ. This chain's CDR3 is CASSARLGNEQFF. In DNA form, the CDR3 reads TGTGCCAGCAGCGCCAGGTTGGGCAATGAGCAGTTCTTC.

V usage is TRBV5-1 and J usage is TRBJ1-6; 7 nucleotides line up with TRBD1. J gave up 7 bases and V 5 bases, and 6 bases lay outside the gene matches. CDR1 and CDR2 from the germline V gene are SGHRS and YFSETQ. The CDR3 length is 14 residues. The CDR3 loop reads CASRYVDRNSPLHF. Here the CDR3 DNA reads TGCGCCAGCAGGTACGTGGACAGGAATTCACCCCTCCACTTT. The complete variable domain, with remaining parts taken from reference TRBV5-1 and TRBJ1-6, reads KAGVTQTPRYLIKTRGQQVTLSCSPISGHRSVSWYQQTPGQGLQFLFEYFSETQRNKGNFPGRFSGRQFSNSRSEMNVSTLELGDSALYLCASRYVDRNSPLHFGNGTRLTVT.

J is TRBJ1-2 and V is TRBV7-9, with a possible D match to TRBD1 (6 bases). V shed 3 bases and J shed 1 base, with 15 bases lying between them. The CDR3 runs to 16 residues. Germline V gives CDR1 SEHNR, CDR2 FQNEAQ (reference sequence). CDR3 in amino acids: CASSFVLARGNYGYTF. The DNA for the CDR3 is TGTGCCAGCAGCTTCGTACTGGCCAGGGGTAACTATGGCTACACCTTC.

In its sample, this clone was seen a few times. The rearrangement uses TRBV5-1 and TRBJ2-7; D may be TRBD2 (7 bases). Per germline, CDR1 SGHRS and CDR2 YFSETQ. The CDR3 spans 17 residues. V lost 4 bases and J 3 bases, leaving 23 bases between the germline ends. In DNA, the CDR3 is TGCGCCAGCAGCAATAGGGGGGGCCCCCTGATGGACTACGAGCAGTACTTC. It encodes CASSNRGGPLMDYEQYF.

The chain carries TRBV30 and TRBJ1-2; perhaps TRBD1 as D (5 bases). Germline lookup yields CDR1 GTSNPN and CDR2 SVGIG (reference sequence). Trimming removed 5 bases from V and 0 bases from J, with 7 bases in between. There are 12 residues in the CDR3. This CDR3 reads CAWGQTNYGYTF. In DNA form, the CDR3 reads TGTGCCTGGGGACAAACTAACTATGGCTACACCTTC.

J is TRBJ1-2 and V is TRBV27, with D possibly being TRBD1 (6 bases). The germline gives CDR1 MNHEY, CDR2 SMNVEV (reference sequence). This CDR3 comprises 13 residues. V was trimmed by 2 bases and J by 8 bases, leaving 12 bases between them. The CDR3 here is CASSLGPGAGYTF. CDR3 DNA sequence: TGTGCCAGCAGTTTAGGGCCAGGGGCCGGCTACACCTTC.

This chain's CDR3 is CASSGGRLNQPQHF. CDR3 sequence (DNA): TGTGCCAGCAGTGGCGGAAGGTTAAATCAGCCCCAGCATTTT. This chain uses TRBV6-1 with TRBJ1-5; D remains unclear. V was cut by 4 bases and J by 4 bases, with 11 bases left in between. The CDR3 is 14 residues long. Germline V gene sequence: CDR1 MNHNS, CDR2 SASEGT.

The genes are TRBV7-8 and TRBJ1-5; 7 bases are a match to TRBD1. The CDR3 sequence is 15 residues long. Germline assignment: CDR1 SGHVS and CDR2 FQNEAQ. The junction had 3 bases not matched to a gene; V was cut back by 0 bases and J by 4 bases. CDR3 region: CASSLAAGGNQPQHF. Here the CDR3 DNA reads TGTGCCAGCAGCTTAGCGGCAGGGGGGAATCAGCCCCAGCATTTT.

Here the CDR3 reads CASSLPGTGVVYEQYF. The CDR3 DNA is TGTGCCAGCAGCTTGCCCGGGACAGGGGTCGTCTACGAGCAGTACTTC. The V call is TRBV5-4, the J call TRBJ2-7; 10 bases fit TRBD1. V gave up 1 base and J gave up 3 bases; unmatched junction bases: 7. Germline CDR1 is SGHNT and CDR2 is YYREEE (reference sequence). CDR3 length equals 16 residues.

This clone was seen many times. The rearrangement uses TRBV19 and TRBJ1-2; the D is unclear. The germline V gene has CDR1 LNHDA and CDR2 SQIVND (reference sequence). Trimming left V 4 bases short and J 4 bases short, with 10 bases between. The CDR3 contains 13 residues. The CDR3 bases are TGTGCCAGTAGTAGGGTTGAGGGCTATGGCTACACCTTC. Amino acid sequence: CASSRVEGYGYTF.

The chain recombines TRBV4-1 with TRBJ2-5; 7 bases line up with TRBD2. CDR1 is MGHRA, CDR2 YSYEKL, per germline. The CDR3 runs 17 residues. J gave up 4 bases and V 2 bases, and 13 bases lay outside the gene matches. The CDR3: CASSQMPLPRERETQYF. As DNA, the CDR3 is TGCGCCAGCAGCCAAATGCCCCTCCCGCGGGAGCGAGAGACCCAGTACTTC.

The V gene is TRBV11-3, the J gene TRBJ2-7, with a tentative D call TRBD1 (5 bases). V lost 5 bases to trimming and J lost 2 bases, with 16 bases between them. The CDR3 is 15 amino acids. Germline CDR1 is SGHNT and CDR2 is YENEEA. The chain's CDR3 is CASSRAPQGAYEQYF. DNA for the CDR3: TGTGCCAGCAGCAGAGCACCTCAGGGCGCCTACGAGCAGTACTTC. Full variable domain (remainder filled in from reference TRBV11-3 and TRBJ2-7): EAGVVQSPRYKIIEKKQPVAFWCNPISGHNTLYWYLQNLGQGPELLIRYENEEAVDDSQLPKDRFSAERLKGVDSTLKIQPAELGDSAVYLCASSRAPQGAYEQYFGPGTRLTVT.

This chain uses TRBV5-5 with TRBJ2-7, with D perhaps TRBD1 (7 bases). Trimming shortened V by 1 base and J by 5 bases, and 25 bases separated the two germline ends. From germline, CDR1 is SGHKS and CDR2 YYEKEE (reference sequence). The CDR3 loop spans 18 amino acids. The CDR3 spells CASSLKGGAGSGYDEQYF. The CDR3 DNA reads as TGTGCCAGCAGCTTGAAAGGGGGCGCGGGGTCTGGGTACGACGAGCAGTACTTC.

The genes are TRBV30 and TRBJ1-2; D unclear. Germline lookup yields CDR1 GTSNPN and CDR2 SVGIG (reference sequence). The CDR3 has 16 amino acids. The V gene lost 4 bases and the J gene lost 1 base, with 19 bases spanning the gap. CDR3 in amino acids: CAWKGGRREINYGYTF. The CDR3 coding sequence is TGTGCCTGGAAAGGCGGCAGGCGGGAGATTAACTATGGCTACACCTTC. The full variable domain, completed using reference TRBV30 and TRBJ1-2, is SQTIHQWPATLVQPVGSPLSLECTVEGTSNPNLYWYRQAAGRGLQLLFYSVGIGQISSEVPQNLSASRPQDRQFILSSKKLLLSDSGFYLCAWKGGRREINYGYTFGSGTRLTVV.

The chain couples TRBV25-1 to TRBJ2-7, with 7 bases matching TRBD1. The J segment lost 0 bases and the V segment lost 4 bases, leaving 12 bases of the junction unmatched. From germline, CDR1 is MGHDK and CDR2 SYGVNS. CDR3 length equals 17 residues. CDR3 amino acids: CASSGGTAPFSSYEQYF. The CDR3 nucleotides are TGTGCCAGCAGTGGAGGGACAGCTCCATTTAGCTCCTACGAGCAGTACTTC.